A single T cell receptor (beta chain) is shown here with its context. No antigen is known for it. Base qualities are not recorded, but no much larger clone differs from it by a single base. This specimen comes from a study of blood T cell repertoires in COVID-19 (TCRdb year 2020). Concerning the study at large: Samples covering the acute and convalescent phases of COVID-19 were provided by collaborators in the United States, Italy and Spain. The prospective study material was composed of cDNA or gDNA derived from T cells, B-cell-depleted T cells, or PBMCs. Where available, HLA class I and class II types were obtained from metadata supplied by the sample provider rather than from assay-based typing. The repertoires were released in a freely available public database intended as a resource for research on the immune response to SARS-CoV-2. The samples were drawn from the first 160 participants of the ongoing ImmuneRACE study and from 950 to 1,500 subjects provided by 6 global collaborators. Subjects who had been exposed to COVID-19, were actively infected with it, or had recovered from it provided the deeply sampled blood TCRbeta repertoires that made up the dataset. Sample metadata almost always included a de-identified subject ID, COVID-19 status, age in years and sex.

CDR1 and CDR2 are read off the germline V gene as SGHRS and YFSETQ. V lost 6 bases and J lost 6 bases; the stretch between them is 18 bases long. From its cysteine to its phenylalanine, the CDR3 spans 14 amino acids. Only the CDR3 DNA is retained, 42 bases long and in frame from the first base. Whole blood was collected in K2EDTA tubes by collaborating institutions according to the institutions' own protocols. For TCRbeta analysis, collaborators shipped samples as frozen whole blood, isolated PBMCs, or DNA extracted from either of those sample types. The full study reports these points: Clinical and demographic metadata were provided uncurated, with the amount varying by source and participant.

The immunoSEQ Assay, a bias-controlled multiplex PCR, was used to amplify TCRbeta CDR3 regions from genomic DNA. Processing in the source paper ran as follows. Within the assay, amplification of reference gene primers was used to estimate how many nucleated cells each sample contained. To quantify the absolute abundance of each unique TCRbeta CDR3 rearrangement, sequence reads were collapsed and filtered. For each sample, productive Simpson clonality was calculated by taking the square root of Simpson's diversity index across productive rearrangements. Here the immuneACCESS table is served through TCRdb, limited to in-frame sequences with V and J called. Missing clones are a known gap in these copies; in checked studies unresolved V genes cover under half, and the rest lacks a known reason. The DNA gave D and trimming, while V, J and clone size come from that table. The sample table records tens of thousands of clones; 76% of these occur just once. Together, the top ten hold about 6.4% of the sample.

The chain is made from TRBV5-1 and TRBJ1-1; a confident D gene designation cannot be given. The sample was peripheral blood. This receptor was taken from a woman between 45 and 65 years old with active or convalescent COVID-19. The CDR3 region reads CASNVGDEASEAFF. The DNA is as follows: TGCGCCAGCAACGTCGGAGATGAGGCATCTGAAGCTTTCTTT.